This T cell receptor (beta chain) emerged from a study of glioma-infiltrating T cells after dendritic cell vaccination. Turning to the study itself: Samples are from glioblastoma patients in Phase I and II dendritic cell vaccine trials.

The table lists this clone with a few counts. Amplification used 60 V beta primers and 13 J beta primers. Clones were read by immunoSEQ multiplex PCR, and TCRdb kept only the in-frame ones, dropping some. The top ten clones hold roughly 2.2% of a sample with tens of thousands of clones, roughly 82% of them seen once. This CDR3 contains 15 residues. Trimming took 0 bases from V and 5 from J, leaving 13 bases between them. Germline CDR1 and CDR2: MNHNS and SASEGT. Only patients with spare fresh-frozen tumor and over two years of follow-up were included. PBMC sampling occurred before vaccination, two weeks after the third dose, and at progression.

The input for sequencing was blood, taken before dendritic cell vaccination. The V gene is TRBV6-1, the J gene TRBJ1-1, with D unresolved. The clonotype was recovered from a human donor with glioblastoma. The CDR3, as DNA: TGTGCCAGCAGTGAAGCCGTGTCAGGTCGAACTGAAGCTTTCTTT. It translates to CASSEAVSGRTEAFF.